Presented here are 28 T cell receptor beta chains from one specimen sequenced in a study of blood T cell repertoires in COVID-19. Measured with immunoSEQ multiplex PCR; TCRdb has only the in-frame clones, and not every one. This table has 250,000 or so clones, 80% to 90% appearing once. Sequenced: peripheral blood. The receptor set was obtained from a middle-aged man who had recovered from COVID-19.

DNA of the CDR3: TGTGCCAGCAACGGGTGGCGGGTAACCAAAAACATTCAGTACTTC. Translating it yields CASNGWRVTKNIQYF. This chain connects TRBV21-1 to TRBJ2-4; whether TRBD2, the table's D call, matches the DNA was not checked. TRBV21-1 is a known pseudogene. This CDR3 is 15 amino acids long.

V usage is TRBV29-1 and J usage is TRBJ2-7; TRBD2 agrees at 7 bases. The CDR3 runs 14 residues. With V trimmed by 5 bases and J by 2 bases, 9 bases remained unmatched. Germline values: CDR1 SQVTM, CDR2 ANQGSEA. The CDR3 sequence is CSVSASGATYEQYF. DNA of the CDR3: TGCAGCGTTTCGGCTAGCGGCGCAACCTACGAGCAGTACTTC.

The V gene is TRBV6-2 or TRBV6-3, the J gene TRBJ2-1; 8 nucleotides align to TRBD2. V shed 0 bases, J shed 7 bases, and the junction held 20 bases outside the gene matches. The CDR3 length is 20 residues. Germline V gene data show CDR1 as MNHEY and CDR2 as SVGEGT. The DNA of the CDR3 is TGTGCCAGCAGTTACTCCAATTATTTGGTTGTAGCGGGGAGGAGAAATGAGCAGTTCTTC. Translation: CASSYSNYLVVAGRRNEQFF.

The genes are TRBV18 and TRBJ1-3; a possible D gene is TRBD1 (5 bases). Germline CDR1 reads KGHSH; CDR2 reads LQKENI. The CDR3 extends over 16 amino acids. V was pared by 3 bases and J by 0 bases, with 12 bases between. In nucleotides, the CDR3 is TGTGCCAGCTCACCTCTACAGGTGGCCTCTGGAAACACCATATATTTT. Translating it yields CASSPLQVASGNTIYF.

CDR3 sequence reads: CSVSAGGETQYF. In DNA, the CDR3 is TGCAGCGTTAGTGCAGGGGGGGAGACCCAGTACTTC. The chain employs TRBV29-1 and TRBJ2-5, with TRBD1 as a possible D gene (7 bases). With 5 bases removed from V and 5 bases from J, the gap between germline ends came to 12 bases. CDR1 and CDR2 (germline): SQVTM, ANQGSEA. The length of the CDR3 is 12 residues.

The rearrangement links TRBV6-5 to TRBJ2-1; 14 positions agree with TRBD2. From germline, CDR1 is MNHEY and CDR2 SVGAGI. Losses at the gene ends were 4 bases for V and 15 bases for J; bases not matched to a gene: 5. The CDR3 is 13 residues long. The CDR3 DNA is TGTGCCAGCAGTTCGGGACTAGCGGGAGCGGCGTTCTTC. Its translation is CASSSGLAGAAFF.

Only one count was recorded for this clone. This chain joins TRBV14 and TRBJ2-1, with a possible D match to TRBD2 (6 bases). Trimming pared 0 bases from V and 4 bases from J, leaving 13 bases between. The germline V gene has CDR1 SGHDN and CDR2 FVKESK. This CDR3 has 16 amino acids. The CDR3 sequence: CASSQDGGNIYNEQFF. The CDR3 coding sequence is TGTGCCAGCAGCCAAGATGGCGGGAACATATACAATGAGCAGTTCTTC.

CDR3 nucleotide sequence: TGCGCCAGCGTAGGTAGCGGGGGCAGCTCCTACAATGAGCAGTTCTTC. Translating gives CASVGSGGSSYNEQFF. This chain connects TRBV5-1 to TRBJ2-1; 9 bases align to TRBD2. The CDR3 runs 16 residues. V was clipped by 7 bases and J by 0 bases; unmatched bases: 8. Germline V CDR1 and CDR2: SGHRS, YFSETQ.

The chain uses TRBV11-2 and TRBJ2-3; D is unresolved. V lost 5 bases and J lost 1, with 7 bases in between. Per germline, CDR1 SGHAT and CDR2 FQNNGV. CDR3 length: 13 residues. The CDR3 bases are TGTGCCAGCAGCGCCCCGGGCACAGATACGCAGTATTTT. The encoded protein is CASSAPGTDTQYF.

This chain joins TRBV10-2 and TRBJ1-1; D gene uncertain. The CDR3 contains 13 residues. Germline V gene sequence: CDR1 WSHSY, CDR2 SAAADI. Trimming pared 4 bases from V and 4 bases from J, leaving 10 bases between. The chain's CDR3 is CASSVIGSTEAFF. CDR3 coding DNA: TGCGCCAGCAGTGTTATCGGTTCCACTGAAGCTTTCTTT.

This chain joins TRBV10-3 and TRBJ2-2, with 9 nucleotides matching TRBD1. Germline CDR1 ENHRY, CDR2 SYGVKD. The CDR3 consists of 12 residues. The ends lost 3 bases at V and 13 bases at J; junction bases unmatched: 3. The CDR3 loop is CAISEGDRALFF. As DNA, the CDR3 is TGTGCCATCAGTGAAGGGGACAGGGCGCTGTTTTTT.

CDR3 DNA: TGTGCCAGCACCTATGAGGATGAAGCTTTCTTT. This sequence encodes CASTYEDEAFF. V usage is TRBV11-2 and J usage is TRBJ1-1; no definite D call. Between the trimmed V and J ends, which lost 7 bases and 7 bases, there was a span of 10 bases. The CDR3 is made up of 11 amino acids. From germline, CDR1 is SGHAT and CDR2 FQNNGV.

J is TRBJ1-1 and V is TRBV2; D remains ambiguous. Germline V CDR1 and CDR2: SNHLY, FYNNEI. The CDR3 is 13 residues long. Trimming shortened V by 4 bases and J by 3 bases, and 9 bases separated the two germline ends. CDR3 in amino acids: CASSAQRDTEAFF. In nucleotides, the CDR3 is TGTGCCAGCAGTGCCCAACGGGACACTGAAGCTTTCTTT.

The J gene is TRBJ2-7, the V gene TRBV18; TRBD1 might be the D (6 bases). This CDR3 is 14 amino acids long. Germline-derived CDR1 and CDR2 are KGHSH and LQKENI. Trimming left V 5 bases short and J 6 bases short, with 17 bases between. The CDR3 nucleotides read TGTGCCAGCTCAGAGTATAGGGACACTTCCGAGCAGTACTTC. This codes for CASSEYRDTSEQYF.

The chain couples TRBV12-3 or TRBV12-4 to TRBJ1-1; D not resolved. V was pared by 3 bases and J by 5 bases, with 7 bases between. The CDR3 loop spans 12 amino acids. This CDR3 is CASSFGGTEAFF. The CDR3 DNA reads as TGTGCCAGCAGTTTCGGAGGGACTGAAGCTTTCTTT.

The rearrangement uses TRBV9 and TRBJ2-2; TRBD2 matches 7 bases. The V gene's germline CDR1 is SGDLS and CDR2 YYNGEE. This CDR3 region has 19 residues. With 3 bases clipped from V and 1 base from J, the junction kept 15 bases outside the gene matches. The CDR3 is CASSGPPGLLTVNTGELFF. The CDR3 DNA sequence: TGTGCCAGCAGCGGGCCCCCGGGACTACTCACCGTGAACACCGGGGAGCTGTTTTTT.

The rearrangement joins TRBV7-2 to TRBJ1-1; TRBD1 might be the D (6 bases). The CDR3 totals 15 residues. Germline V gene lookup returns CDR1 SGHTA and CDR2 FQGNSA. V lost 2 bases, J lost 4 bases, and 14 bases lay in between. For the CDR3, the DNA is TGTGCCAGCAGCTTAAAGTCTGGGGGCACCACTGAAGCTTTCTTT. It yields the protein CASSLKSGGTTEAFF.

This chain uses TRBV7-9 with TRBJ2-1; 10 nucleotides agree with TRBD2. Germline V gene lookup returns CDR1 SEHNR and CDR2 FQNEAQ (reference sequence). Trimming took 4 bases from V and 5 from J; bases not matched to a gene: 2. The CDR3 length is 14 residues. This CDR3 is CASSYGTSDNEQFF. DNA of the CDR3: TGTGCCAGCAGCTATGGGACTAGCGACAATGAGCAGTTCTTC.

This clone occurred once. The V call is TRBV10-3, the J call TRBJ2-7; TRBD1 matches 10 bases. V was clipped by 1 base and J by 3 bases; unmatched bases: 9. This CDR3 has 17 residues. CDR1 and CDR2 (germline): ENHRY, SYGVKD. CDR3 protein: CAISEWGSGTGVYEQYF. The CDR3 DNA is TGTGCCATCAGTGAGTGGGGTTCCGGGACAGGGGTCTACGAGCAGTACTTC.

As regards this clone: This CDR3 is also generated by other DNA sequences in the sample. This chain joins TRBV9 and TRBJ2-1; the D gene is possibly TRBD2 (5 bases). V shed 0 bases and J shed 3 bases, with 10 bases lying between them. Germline V lookup: CDR1 SGDLS, CDR2 YYNGEE. The CDR3 spans 15 residues. Here the CDR3 DNA reads TGTGCCAGCAGCGTAGGGAGCGGTAACTACAATGAGCAGTTCTTC. Amino acids: CASSVGSGNYNEQFF.

The chain uses TRBV6-2 or TRBV6-3 and TRBJ1-1; TRBD1 agrees at 7 bases. V lost 6 bases, J lost 4 bases, and 8 bases stayed unmatched. Germline values: CDR1 MNHEY, CDR2 SVGEGT. This CDR3 region has 14 residues. The CDR3: CASRYLRGPTEAFF. DNA of the CDR3: TGTGCCAGCAGGTACCTGAGGGGGCCCACTGAAGCTTTCTTT.

This sequence joins TRBV6-1 and TRBJ2-2; a weak D match, TRBD2 (6 bases). With 0 bases removed from V and 1 base from J, the gap between germline ends came to 12 bases. Germline V gene data show CDR1 as MNHNS and CDR2 as SASEGT. This CDR3 region has 17 residues. In DNA, the CDR3 is TGTGCCAGCAGTGAAGCTCGGGGGACGATGAACACCGGGGAGCTGTTTTTT. This gives the protein CASSEARGTMNTGELFF.

The V call is TRBV29-1, the J call TRBJ2-1; 9 bases match TRBD1. The CDR3 runs 14 residues. CDR1 is SQVTM and CDR2 is ANQGSEA in the germline V gene. With 6 bases clipped from V and 5 bases from J, the junction kept 8 bases outside the gene matches. The CDR3 is CSVFLDRGDNEQFF. CDR3 nucleotides: TGCAGCGTCTTCTTGGACAGGGGAGACAATGAGCAGTTCTTC.

This chain uses TRBV15 with TRBJ1-4; 11 nucleotides align to TRBD1. V shed 3 bases, J shed 14 bases, and the junction held 8 bases outside the gene matches. The length of the CDR3 is 14 residues. Germline CDR1 LNHNV, CDR2 YYDKDF (reference sequence). CDR3 sequence (DNA): TGTGCCACCAGCAGGGACAGGGGGCCCTTTCCCCTGTTTTTT. Translating gives CATSRDRGPFPLFF.

The chain has TRBV10-3 and TRBJ1-6, with D possibly matching TRBD1 (6 bases). V lost 6 bases, J lost 7 bases, and 22 bases lay in between. The germline gives CDR1 ENHRY, CDR2 SYGVKD. This CDR3 is built from 17 residues. DNA of the CDR3: TGTGCCATCAGCCCCTCCGGGACAATAAAAGGGAATTCACCCCTCCACTTT. As protein: CAISPSGTIKGNSPLHF.

The J gene is TRBJ1-1, the V gene TRBV5-5; 7 positions agree with TRBD1. The germline CDR1 and CDR2 sequences are SGHKS and YYEKEE (reference sequence). The J segment lost 2 bases and the V segment lost 3 bases, leaving 7 bases of the junction unmatched. The CDR3 is 15 amino acids. DNA for the CDR3: TGTGCCAGCAGCTGGAGGGGGACAGCTAACACTGAAGCTTTCTTT. Residues: CASSWRGTANTEAFF.

This clone was counted only a few times. This chain links TRBV29-1 with TRBJ1-2; 9 positions agree with TRBD1. Germline V lookup: CDR1 SQVTM, CDR2 ANQGSEA. This CDR3 contains 12 residues. V lost 6 bases to trimming and J lost 4 bases; unmatched junction nucleotides: 3. CDR3 region: CSVKTGGYGYTF. DNA for the CDR3: TGCAGCGTCAAGACAGGGGGCTATGGCTACACCTTC.

This clone was detected a few times. This rearrangement joins TRBV7-9 to TRBJ2-3, with 9 bases that match TRBD2. Germline CDR1 is SEHNR and CDR2 is FQNEAQ (reference sequence). The CDR3 sequence is 16 residues long. V was clipped by 5 bases and J by 1 base; unmatched bases: 7. CDR3 DNA: TGTGCCAGCAGCACTCTGGGACTAGCTGGCACAGATACGCAGTATTTT. Translation: CASSTLGLAGTDTQYF.